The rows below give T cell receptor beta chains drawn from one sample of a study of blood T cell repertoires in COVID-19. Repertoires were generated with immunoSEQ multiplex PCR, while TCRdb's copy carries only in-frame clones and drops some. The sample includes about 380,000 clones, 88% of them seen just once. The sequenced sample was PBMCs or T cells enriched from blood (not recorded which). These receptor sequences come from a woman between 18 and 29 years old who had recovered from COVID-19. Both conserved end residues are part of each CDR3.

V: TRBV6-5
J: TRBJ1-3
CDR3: CATQGGTGNTIYF

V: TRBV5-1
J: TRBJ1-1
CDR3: CASSFLGANTEAFF

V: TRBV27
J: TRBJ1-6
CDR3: CASSFGQGMNSPLHF

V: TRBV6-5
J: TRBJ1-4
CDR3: CASSYATGEKLFF

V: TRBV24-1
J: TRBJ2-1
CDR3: CATSDPVPGGYNEQFF

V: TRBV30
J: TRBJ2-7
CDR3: CAWSVQAVEQYF

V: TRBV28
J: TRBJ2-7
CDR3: CASSSQYEQYF

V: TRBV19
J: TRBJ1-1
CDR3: CASSRARDTEAFF

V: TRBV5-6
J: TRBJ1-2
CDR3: CASSLLRDRSYLANYGYTF

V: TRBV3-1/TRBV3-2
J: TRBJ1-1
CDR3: CASSQGQALGGAFF

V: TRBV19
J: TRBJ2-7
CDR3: CASSIVAGYEQYF

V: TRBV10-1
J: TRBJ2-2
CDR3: CASRGQGSRELFF

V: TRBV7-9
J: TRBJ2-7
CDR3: CASSLSQGASGYEQYF

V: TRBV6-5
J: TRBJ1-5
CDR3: CASSQRGQGNQPQHF

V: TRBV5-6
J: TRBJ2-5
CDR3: CASSPDRGLWETQYF

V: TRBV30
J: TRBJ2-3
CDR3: CAWSVPRGGTDTQYF

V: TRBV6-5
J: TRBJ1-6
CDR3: CASSYFIPGGNSPLHF

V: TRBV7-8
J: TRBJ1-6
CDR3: CASSSSWGQGDLSSYNSPLHF

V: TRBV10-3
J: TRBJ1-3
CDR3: CAISEASRGNTIYF

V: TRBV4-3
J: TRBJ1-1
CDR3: CASSQERTTNTEAFF

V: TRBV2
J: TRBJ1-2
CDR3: CASSPQNFYGYTF

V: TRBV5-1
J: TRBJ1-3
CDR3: CASSLEGARLGGNTIYF

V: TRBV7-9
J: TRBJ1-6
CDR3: CASTGGRGYNSPLHF

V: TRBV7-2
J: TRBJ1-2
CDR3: CASSFLGGQINYGYTF

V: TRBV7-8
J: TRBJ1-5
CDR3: CASSLYGGQEGNQPQHF

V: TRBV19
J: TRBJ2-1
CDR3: CASSPYPGGPSSYNEQFF

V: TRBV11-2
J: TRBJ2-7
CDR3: CASSLVQTTLYEQYF

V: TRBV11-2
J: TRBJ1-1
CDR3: CASSLGTGGEAFF

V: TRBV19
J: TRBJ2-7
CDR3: CASSRTSGGANEQYF

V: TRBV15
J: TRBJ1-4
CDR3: CATSRGGTGLATNEKLFF

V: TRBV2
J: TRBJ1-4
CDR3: CASSVRAGANNEKLFF

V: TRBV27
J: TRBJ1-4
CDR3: CASSDRGSTNEKLFF

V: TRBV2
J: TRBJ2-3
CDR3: CASSVQRGVTDTQYF